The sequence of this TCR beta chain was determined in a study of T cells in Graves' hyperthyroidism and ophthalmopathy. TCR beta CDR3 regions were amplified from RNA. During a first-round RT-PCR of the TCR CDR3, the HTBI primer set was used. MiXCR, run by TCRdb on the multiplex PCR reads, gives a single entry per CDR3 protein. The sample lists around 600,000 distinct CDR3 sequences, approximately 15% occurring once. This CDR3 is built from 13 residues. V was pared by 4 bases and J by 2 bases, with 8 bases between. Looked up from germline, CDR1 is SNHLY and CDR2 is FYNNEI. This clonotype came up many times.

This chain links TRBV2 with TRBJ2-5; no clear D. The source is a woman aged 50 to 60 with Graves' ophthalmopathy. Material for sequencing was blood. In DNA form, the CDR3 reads TGTGCCAGCAGTGTACTCCCTCAAGAGACCCAGTACTTC. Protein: CASSVLPQETQYF.